The clone carrying this T cell receptor beta chain was observed a few times. Its antigen is unknown. It was 85,000 to 100,000 TCR templates that were assayed per sample. Profiled with immunoSEQ multiplex PCR; TCRdb holds only in-frame clones, not every one. This table has some 100,000 clones, around 92% appearing once. J was trimmed by 8 bases and V by 5 bases; bases with no gene match: 6. The CDR3 has 13 residues. Germline V gene data show CDR1 as MDHEN and CDR2 as SYDVKM. These data are taken from a study of siplizumab effects on memory and regulatory T cells. Study findings and constraints: A major contribution to the alloresponse seemed to be made by naive T cells, which seemed more diverse than memory cells. Some alloreactive sequences were traceable to unstimulated CD4+ memory cells, and siplizumab significantly reduced them.

The chain combines TRBV28 with TRBJ1-2; 9 bases fit TRBD1. Sequences were obtained from CD4+ T cells sorted from blood. This TCR was recovered from a human donor in good health. Some clones in this sample may be carry-over from other donors' samples. As DNA, the CDR3 is TGTGCCAGCAGTAGGGACAGGGCGGCCGGCTACACCTTC. It encodes CASSRDRAAGYTF.